The 13 T cell receptor beta chains below come from one sample, sequenced in a study of blood T cells in healthy people across ages. Sample-barcoded 5' priming and a J-beta primer mix drove a second PCR of roughly 7 to 11 cycles. TCRdb re-called the 5' RACE reads with MiXCR, one entry per CDR3 protein. The sample includes about 800,000 distinct CDR3 sequences, around 45% seen only once; the top ten take 15% to 20%. The sample consisted of blood. These receptor sequences come from a man aged 80 or over in good health.

The chain recombines TRBV20-1 with TRBJ2-3, with D perhaps matching TRBD2 (5 bases). Germline V lookup: CDR1 DFQATT, CDR2 SNEGSKA (reference sequence). The V end lost 6 bases, the J end lost 0 bases, and 13 bases lay between the germline ends. The CDR3 totals 14 residues. CDR3 DNA: TGCAGTGCAAGACCAGCGGCTAGCACAGATACGCAGTATTTT. It yields the protein CSARPAASTDTQYF.

This chain joins TRBV6-1 and TRBJ2-1, with D possibly called TRBD1 or TRBD2 (5 bases each). The CDR3 runs 15 residues. Between the trimmed V and J ends, which lost 6 bases and 3 bases, there was a span of 15 bases. Germline CDR1 is MNHNS and CDR2 is SASEGT. The CDR3 is CASSLTGTNYNEQFF. The CDR3, as DNA: TGTGCCAGCAGCCTGACCGGGACCAACTACAATGAGCAGTTCTTC.

This clonotype has a single count. This chain uses TRBV6-1 with TRBJ2-7, with D tentatively TRBD1 (5 bases). V was clipped by 3 bases and J by 0 bases, with 9 bases between them. The CDR3 covers 14 residues. In germline, CDR1 is MNHNS, CDR2 SASEGT. The CDR3 sequence is CASSDREGSYEQYF. DNA for the CDR3: TGTGCCAGCAGTGACAGGGAAGGCTCCTACGAGCAGTACTTC.

The J gene is TRBJ2-6, the V gene TRBV19; D gene unclear. The CDR3 sequence is 14 residues long. Trimming removed 7 bases at V and 4 bases at J, with 11 bases between. CDR1 is LNHDA, CDR2 SQIVND, per germline (reference sequence). The DNA for the CDR3 is TGTGCCAGTACAAGGCTATACGGGGCCAACGTCCTGACTTTC. It yields the protein CASTRLYGANVLTF.

This clonotype was found a few times. The V and J genes are TRBV9 and TRBJ2-1; tentative D call: TRBD2 (5 bases). V lost 0 bases to trimming and J lost 9 bases, with 13 bases between them. CDR3 length: 14 residues. Germline V gene sequence: CDR1 SGDLS, CDR2 YYNGEE. CDR3 sequence: CASSVAGMAVEQFF. CDR3 DNA: TGTGCCAGCAGCGTAGCGGGGATGGCCGTTGAGCAGTTCTTC.

This clonotype showed up just a few times. The chain has TRBV11-2 and TRBJ2-7; the D is unclear. The CDR3 is 12 residues long. The germline CDR1 and CDR2 sequences are SGHAT and FQNNGV. V gave up 2 bases and J gave up 5 bases, with 7 bases separating them. Here the CDR3 reads CASSLPTNEQYF. The CDR3 nucleotides read TGTGCCAGCAGCTTACCTACTAACGAGCAGTACTTC. The full variable domain, rest sourced from reference TRBV11-2 and TRBJ2-7, is EAGVAQSPRYKIIEKRQSVAFWCNPISGHATLYWYQQILGQGPKLLIQFQNNGVVDDSQLPKDRFSAERLKGVDSTLKIQPAKLEDSAVYLCASSLPTNEQYFGPGTRLTVT.

This clonotype was found a few times. CDR3 DNA: TGCGCCAGCAGCCGACCGGGGGGGAACAATGAGCAGTTCTTC. Amino acid sequence: CASSRPGGNNEQFF. V and J are TRBV5-1 and TRBJ2-1; 8 bases are shared with TRBD2. J gave up 5 bases and V 4 bases, and 5 bases lay outside the gene matches. Germline V gives CDR1 SGHRS, CDR2 YFSETQ. The CDR3 sequence is 14 residues long.

V usage is TRBV5-1 and J usage is TRBJ2-6; TRBD1 agrees at 9 bases. This CDR3 spans 16 amino acids. V shed 5 bases and J 4 bases; nucleotides not matched to a gene: 7. In germline, CDR1 is SGHRS, CDR2 YFSETQ. CDR3: CASRQDRGAGANVLTF. The CDR3 nucleotides are TGCGCCAGCAGACAGGACAGGGGAGCGGGGGCCAACGTCCTGACTTTC.

This clonotype was seen more than once but under ten times. V and J are TRBV4-3 and TRBJ2-7; 12 bases are a match to TRBD2. CDR1 is LGHNA and CDR2 is YSLEER in the germline V gene. The CDR3 sequence is 16 residues long. The V gene end was trimmed by 1 base and the J gene end by 2 bases; junction bases not matched to a gene: 3. CDR3 in amino acids: CASSQATSGSTYEQYF. The CDR3 coding sequence is TGCGCCAGCAGCCAAGCGACTAGCGGGAGTACCTACGAGCAGTACTTC.

In its sample, this clonotype was seen a few times. This chain uses TRBV28 with TRBJ2-1; D may be TRBD2 (5 bases). V lost 6 bases to trimming and J lost 8 bases, with 14 bases between them. The CDR3 runs 13 residues. Germline CDR1 is MDHEN and CDR2 is SYDVKM. In nucleotides, the CDR3 is TGTGCCAGCAGGCTGACTTGGCGGGATGAGCAGTTCTTC. Protein product: CASRLTWRDEQFF.

V and J are TRBV4-1 and TRBJ2-3; 7 positions agree with TRBD2. After removal of 1 base from V and 5 bases from J, the junction contained 6 bases not matched to a gene. Germline CDR1 and CDR2: MGHRA and YSYEKL. CDR3 size: 15 residues. CDR3 coding DNA: TGCGCCAGCAGCCAAGGGAGGCGGGAGATAGATACGCAGTATTTT. It translates to CASSQGRREIDTQYF.

The rearrangement uses TRBV7-3 and TRBJ2-1, with 8 bases fitting TRBD1. The V and J ends lost 5 bases and 10 bases, in that order; junction bases with no gene match: 7. Germline CDR1 SGHTA, CDR2 FQGTGA. CDR3 length: 13 residues. DNA of the CDR3: TGTGCCAGCAGCGCCCAGGGGGCCAGGGAGCAGTTCTTC. Translated, it gives CASSAQGAREQFF. The whole variable domain, remainder taken from reference TRBV7-3 and TRBJ2-1, is GAGVSQTPSNKVTEKGKYVELRCDPISGHTALYWYRQSLGQGPEFLIYFQGTGAADDSGLPNDRFFAVRPEGSVSTLKIQRTERGDSAVYLCASSAQGAREQFFGPGTRLTVL.

V usage is TRBV9 and J usage is TRBJ2-5; TRBD2 is a possible D gene (6 bases). The CDR3 is 17 residues long. V lost 1 base and J lost 1, with 17 bases in between. Germline assignment: CDR1 SGDLS and CDR2 YYNGEE. In nucleotides, the CDR3 is TGTGCCAGCAGCGTAACGGGAGACGTCAGACTCCAAGAGACCCAGTACTTC. Translating gives CASSVTGDVRLQETQYF.